These 7 T cell receptor beta chains came from one sample sequenced in a study of blood T cell repertoires in COVID-19. Profiling relied on immunoSEQ multiplex PCR, and the TCRdb table lists in-frame clones only, not all of them. The repertoire holds approximately 200,000 clones, roughly 84% seen once, with 4.5% to 6% in the top ten. The sequenced material came from peripheral blood. The receptor set was obtained from a woman aged 60-75 years who had recovered from COVID-19.

The gene calls are TRBV5-4 and TRBJ1-1, with D possibly TRBD1 on 6 matching bases. The V gene's germline CDR1 is SGHNT and CDR2 YYREEE (reference sequence). The CDR3 contains 13 residues. V dropped 1 base and J dropped 5 bases, with 9 bases sitting between them. CDR3 sequence: CASSLRQGTEAFF. The CDR3 DNA sequence: TGTGCCAGCAGCTTGCGTCAGGGGACTGAAGCTTTCTTT. Combining the CDR3 with reference TRBV5-4 and TRBJ1-1 gives the whole variable domain ETGVTQSPTHLIKTRGQQVTLRCSSQSGHNTVSWYQQALGQGPQFIFQYYREEENGRGNFPPRFSGLQFPNYSSELNVNALELDDSALYLCASSLRQGTEAFFGQGTRLTVV.

The J gene is TRBJ2-1, the V gene TRBV5-8, with 8 bases identical to TRBD2. This CDR3 is 13 amino acids long. The germline CDR1 and CDR2 sequences are SGHTS and YDEGEE. J gave up 7 bases and V 4 bases, and 4 bases lay outside the gene matches. The CDR3 sequence: CASSTGLVNEQFF. The CDR3 DNA sequence: TGTGCCAGCAGCACGGGACTAGTTAATGAGCAGTTCTTC.

The genes are TRBV5-1 and TRBJ2-1, with 8 bases fitting TRBD1. The V gene end was trimmed by 0 bases and the J gene end by 9 bases; junction bases not matched to a gene: 11. The CDR3 is 16 residues long. Germline CDR1 SGHRS, CDR2 YFSETQ. CDR3 region: CASSLALITGGGEQFF. The CDR3 nucleotides are TGCGCCAGCAGCTTGGCCTTGATTACAGGGGGAGGTGAGCAGTTCTTC. Together with reference TRBV5-1 and TRBJ2-1, the CDR3 gives the full variable domain: KAGVTQTPRYLIKTRGQQVTLSCSPISGHRSVSWYQQTPGQGLQFLFEYFSETQRNKGNFPGRFSGRQFSNSRSEMNVSTLELGDSALYLCASSLALITGGGEQFFGPGTRLTVL.

The chain combines TRBV6-5 with TRBJ2-7, with 10 bases aligning to TRBD1. The CDR3 contains 15 residues. Germline values: CDR1 MNHEY, CDR2 SVGAGI. V dropped 5 bases and J dropped 3; count of bases not matched to a gene: 7. CDR3 loop: CASSTLWTGGYEQYF. The CDR3 bases are TGTGCCAGCAGTACCCTTTGGACAGGGGGCTACGAGCAGTACTTC.

This clone was counted only a few times. The chain couples TRBV2 to TRBJ1-1; no clear D gene. The germline CDR1 and CDR2 sequences are SNHLY and FYNNEI. The CDR3 covers 12 residues. V was trimmed by 8 bases and J by 1 base, leaving 8 bases between them. Here the CDR3 reads CASARGNTEAFF. The DNA for the CDR3 is TGTGCCAGCGCCCGGGGGAACACTGAAGCTTTCTTT.

The chain is built from TRBV5-6 and TRBJ2-7; 7 bases agree with TRBD2. The CDR3 length is 16 residues. The junction had 10 bases not matched to a gene; V was cut back by 4 bases and J by 0 bases. Germline V gene lookup returns CDR1 SGHDT and CDR2 YYEEEE. The CDR3 DNA reads as TGTGCCAGCAGCCTCACTAGACTAGCCCTCTCCTACGAGCAGTACTTC. Translating it yields CASSLTRLALSYEQYF.

V is TRBV5-6 and J is TRBJ1-6; D gene uncertain. V lost 9 bases and J 9 bases, leaving 16 bases between the germline ends. This CDR3 region has 13 residues. Germline loops: CDR1 SGHDT, CDR2 YYEEEE. This CDR3 is CATRRGEGSPLHF. CDR3 nucleotide sequence: TGTGCCACCCGTCGCGGGGAAGGTTCACCCCTCCACTTT.